This paragraph covers one TCR beta chain sequence. Its antigen is not known. The table came from immunoSEQ multiplex PCR; TCRdb's copy has only in-frame clones and leaves some out. The sample has fewer than 3 million clones; around 90% are singletons. These data come from a study of shared clonotypes between healthy human individuals. Overall study: The study used three CD4 naive, three CD4 memory, two CD8 naive and one CD8 memory plate per donor. Findings of the study overall: Donor scarcity curtailed the genetic and exposure-history diversity represented herein. Sequencing depth was predicted to influence how clonotypes are shared among donors. Compared with clonotypes that all four donors shared, non-shared clonotypes had lower generation probabilities.

CDR3 length: 16 amino acids. The germline CDR1 and CDR2 sequences are KGHSH and LQKENI. The V gene lost 2 bases and the J gene lost 0 bases, with 13 bases spanning the gap. The TCR originated in a man aged 18 to 35 in good health. Some clones in this sample may be carry-over from other donors' samples. The sequenced material came from naive CD4+ T cells from PBMCs. The subset was: CD45RA+ positively selected. The chain is built from TRBV18 and TRBJ1-1, with D possibly matching TRBD1 (6 bases). The CDR3 region is CASSPGQTIMNTEAFF. In nucleotides, the CDR3 is TGTGCCAGCTCACCAGGACAGACCATTATGAACACTGAAGCTTTCTTT.